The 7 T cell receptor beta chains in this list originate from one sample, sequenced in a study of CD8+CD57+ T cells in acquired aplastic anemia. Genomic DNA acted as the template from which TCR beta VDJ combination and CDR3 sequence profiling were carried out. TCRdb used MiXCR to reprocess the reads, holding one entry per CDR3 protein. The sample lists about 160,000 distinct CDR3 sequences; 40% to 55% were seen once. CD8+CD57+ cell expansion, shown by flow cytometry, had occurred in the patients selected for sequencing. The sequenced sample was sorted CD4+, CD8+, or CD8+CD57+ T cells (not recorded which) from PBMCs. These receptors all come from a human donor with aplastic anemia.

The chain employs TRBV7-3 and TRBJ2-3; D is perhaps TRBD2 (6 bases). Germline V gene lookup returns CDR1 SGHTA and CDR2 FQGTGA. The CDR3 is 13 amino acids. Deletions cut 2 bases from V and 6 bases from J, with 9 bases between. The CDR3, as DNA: TGTGCCAGCAGCTTAGAGCGGGTGGATACGCAGTATTTT. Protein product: CASSLERVDTQYF.

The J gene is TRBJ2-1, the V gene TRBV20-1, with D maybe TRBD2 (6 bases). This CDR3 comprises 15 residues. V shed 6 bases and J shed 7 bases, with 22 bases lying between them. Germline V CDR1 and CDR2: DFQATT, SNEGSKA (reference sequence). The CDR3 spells CSATSGGEPTNEQFF. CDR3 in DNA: TGCAGTGCCACCTCCGGGGGTGAGCCTACAAATGAGCAGTTCTTC.

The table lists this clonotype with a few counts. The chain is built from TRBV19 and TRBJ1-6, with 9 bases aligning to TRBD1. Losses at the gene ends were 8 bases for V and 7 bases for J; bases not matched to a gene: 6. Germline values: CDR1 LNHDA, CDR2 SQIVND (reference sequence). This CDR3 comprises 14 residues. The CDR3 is CASETGTGNSPLHF. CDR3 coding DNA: TGTGCCAGTGAAACCGGGACAGGGAATTCACCCCTCCACTTT.

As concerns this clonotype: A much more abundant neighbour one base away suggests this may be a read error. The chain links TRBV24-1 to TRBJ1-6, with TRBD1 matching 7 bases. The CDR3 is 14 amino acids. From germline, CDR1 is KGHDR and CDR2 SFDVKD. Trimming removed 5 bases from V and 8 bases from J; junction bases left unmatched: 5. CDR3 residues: CATSAYRGHSPLHF. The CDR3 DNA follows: TGTGCCACCAGTGCTTACAGGGGTCATTCACCCCTCCACTTT.

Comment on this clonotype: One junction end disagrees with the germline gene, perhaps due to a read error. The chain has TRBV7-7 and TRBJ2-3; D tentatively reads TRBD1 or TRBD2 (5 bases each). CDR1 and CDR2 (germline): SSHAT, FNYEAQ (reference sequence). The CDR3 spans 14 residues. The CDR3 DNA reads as TGTGCTAGCAGCTTAGATCGGGGCACAGGTACGCAGTATTTT. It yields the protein CASSLDRGTGTQYF.

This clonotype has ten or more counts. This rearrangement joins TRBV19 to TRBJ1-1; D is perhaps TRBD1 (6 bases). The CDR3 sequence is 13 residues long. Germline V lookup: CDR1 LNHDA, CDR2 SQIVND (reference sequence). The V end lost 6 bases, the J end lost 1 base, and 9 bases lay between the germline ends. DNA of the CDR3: TGTGCCAGTAGCCCGGGACAGAACACTGAAGCTTTCTTT. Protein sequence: CASSPGQNTEAFF.

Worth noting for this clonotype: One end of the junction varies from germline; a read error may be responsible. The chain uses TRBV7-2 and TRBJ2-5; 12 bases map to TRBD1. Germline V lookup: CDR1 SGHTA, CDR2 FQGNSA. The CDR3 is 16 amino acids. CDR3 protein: CASSAGTGGFQETQHF. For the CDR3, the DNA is TGTGCCAGCAGCGCCGGGACAGGGGGCTTCCAAGAGACCCAGCACTTC.